Following are 20 T cell receptor beta chains from one sample sequenced in a study of blood T cell repertoires in COVID-19. This table comes from immunoSEQ multiplex PCR, and its TCRdb copy is limited to in-frame clones, with some not included. The sample contains under 250,000 clones, about nine tenths of which appear only once. The specimen was peripheral blood. These receptor sequences come from a man aged 50-59 years with COVID-19, enrolled during active disease.

The chain joins TRBV18 to TRBJ1-6; 9 nucleotides line up with TRBD1. The V and J ends lost 4 bases and 14 bases, in that order; junction bases with no gene match: 18. The CDR3 is 17 amino acids. The germline V gene has CDR1 KGHSH and CDR2 LQKENI. CDR3: CASSRDRALSPSSSLHF. The CDR3 bases are TGTGCCAGCTCACGGGACAGGGCCCTTTCCCCCTCCAGCTCCCTCCACTTT.

This chain connects TRBV7-9 to TRBJ2-5, with 9 bases fitting TRBD1. The germline CDR1 and CDR2 sequences are SEHNR and FQNEAQ (reference sequence). The CDR3 extends over 16 amino acids. Trimming cost V 2 bases and J 4 bases; bases outside gene matches: 8. CDR3 residues: CASSLSLTGGPETQYF. CDR3 in DNA: TGTGCCAGCAGCTTATCCCTGACAGGGGGTCCAGAGACCCAGTACTTC.

This clone appeared once. This rearrangement joins TRBV24-1 to TRBJ2-5, with 9 nucleotides matching TRBD1. Losses at the gene ends were 0 bases for V and 0 bases for J; bases not matched to a gene: 7. Germline lookup yields CDR1 KGHDR and CDR2 SFDVKD. The CDR3 covers 18 residues. CDR3 nucleotide sequence: TGTGCCACCAGTGATTTGCGGAAACAGGGGGCCGACCAAGAGACCCAGTACTTC. It codes for CATSDLRKQGADQETQYF.

The chain has TRBV19 and TRBJ2-6; TRBD1 is a possible D gene (6 bases). Germline CDR1 LNHDA, CDR2 SQIVND (reference sequence). CDR3 length: 18 residues. Trimming removed 9 bases at V and 0 bases at J, with 21 bases between. The CDR3 bases are TGTGCCAGCACCCCGTTGGGGACACCTCACTCTGGGGCCAACGTCCTGACTTTC. It yields the protein CASTPLGTPHSGANVLTF.

In its sample, this clone was seen once. The chain uses TRBV2 and TRBJ2-5; 8 bases map to TRBD2. Unmatched junction bases numbered 11, after V lost 6 bases and J lost 5 bases. This CDR3 contains 15 residues. Per the germline V gene, CDR1 is SNHLY and CDR2 is FYNNEI. Here the CDR3 DNA reads TGTGCCAGCAGCCCCGAAGCGGGGGCGCGGGAGACCCAGTACTTC. Its protein is CASSPEAGARETQYF.

This clone was observed a few times. V usage is TRBV9 and J usage is TRBJ2-5, with 8 bases matching TRBD2. Germline assignment: CDR1 SGDLS and CDR2 YYNGEE. The CDR3 loop spans 19 amino acids. V was clipped by 3 bases and J by 2 bases; unmatched bases: 18. CDR3 nucleotide sequence: TGTGCCAGCAGCGCGGGAGGGGGGCGGCGAAAAATTACACAAGAGACCCAGTACTTC. It is translated as CASSAGGGRRKITQETQYF.

In nucleotides, the CDR3 is TGTGCCAGCAGGAGGCAGAGCAATCAGCCCCAGCATTTT. Translated: CASRRQSNQPQHF. The gene calls are TRBV6-5 and TRBJ1-5; D is unresolved. This CDR3 is built from 13 residues. Trimming shortened V by 6 bases and J by 1 base, and 7 bases separated the two germline ends. Germline V gene lookup returns CDR1 MNHEY and CDR2 SVGAGI.

The chain recombines TRBV9 with TRBJ2-1, with 9 nucleotides matching TRBD2. This CDR3 has 15 residues. Germline V gives CDR1 SGDLS, CDR2 YYNGEE. Unmatched junction bases numbered 4, after V lost 0 bases and J lost 6 bases. CDR3 in amino acids: CASSVGGTSSNEQFF. CDR3 bases: TGTGCCAGCAGCGTAGGAGGGACTAGCAGCAATGAGCAGTTCTTC.

This sequence joins TRBV27 and TRBJ2-7; 8 bases agree with TRBD2. The CDR3 is 16 residues long. Trimming removed 5 bases from V and 4 bases from J; junction bases left unmatched: 13. The V gene's germline CDR1 is MNHEY and CDR2 SMNVEV (reference sequence). The DNA of the CDR3 is TGTGCCAGCAGTCTCTTCCCCGGGACTAGTATGTACGAGCAGTACTTC. Protein product: CASSLFPGTSMYEQYF.

In this sample, this clone turned up a few times. CDR3 region: CASSTGQTRGNTIYF. CDR3 coding DNA: TGTGCCAGTAGTACGGGACAAACTCGAGGAAACACCATATATTTT. The chain joins TRBV19 to TRBJ1-3; maybe TRBD1 (6 bases). V was clipped by 4 bases and J by 4 bases, with 14 bases between them. Germline CDR1 and CDR2: LNHDA and SQIVND (reference sequence). The CDR3 covers 15 residues.

The chain has TRBV19 and TRBJ1-1, with 8 bases aligning to TRBD1. Germline CDR1 is LNHDA and CDR2 is SQIVND (reference sequence). V gave up 4 bases and J gave up 3 bases; unmatched junction bases: 4. The CDR3 has 14 residues. Here the CDR3 reads CASSTGQGDTEAFF. The CDR3 DNA reads as TGTGCCAGTAGTACTGGACAGGGAGACACTGAAGCTTTCTTT.

The chain joins TRBV2 to TRBJ2-2; possible D gene TRBD2, 6 bases. V was cut by 1 base and J by 5 bases, with 11 bases left in between. Germline-derived CDR1 and CDR2 are SNHLY and FYNNEI. The length of the CDR3 is 15 residues. The CDR3, as DNA: TGTGCCAGCAGTGAAGGTGTCGGGGGAACCGGGGAGCTGTTTTTT. Encoded protein: CASSEGVGGTGELFF.

The rearrangement uses TRBV7-9 and TRBJ1-3; D gene unclear. The CDR3 runs 15 residues. CDR1 and CDR2 (germline): SEHNR, FQNEAQ (reference sequence). V was pared by 5 bases and J by 0 bases, with 11 bases between. The CDR3 spells CASSPVAVSGNTIYF. The CDR3 DNA reads as TGTGCCAGCAGCCCAGTGGCGGTCTCTGGAAACACCATATATTTT. The full variable domain, completed using reference TRBV7-9 and TRBJ1-3, is DTGVSQNPRHKITKRGQNVTFRCDPISEHNRLYWYRQTLGQGPEFLTYFQNEAQLEKSRLLSDRFSAERPKGSFSTLEIQRTEQGDSAMYLCASSPVAVSGNTIYFGEGSWLTVV.

This rearrangement joins TRBV7-3 to TRBJ1-2, with D perhaps TRBD1 (5 bases). In germline, CDR1 is SGHTA, CDR2 FQGTGA. There are 13 residues in the CDR3. V lost 1 base and J 8 bases, leaving 11 bases between the germline ends. The CDR3 is CASSLNQGEGYTF. For the CDR3, the DNA is TGTGCCAGCAGCTTAAACCAGGGCGAGGGCTACACCTTC.

V gene TRBV11-1 combines with J gene TRBJ2-3; 7 positions match TRBD2. Losses at the gene ends were 0 bases for V and 0 bases for J; bases not matched to a gene: 3. This CDR3 comprises 16 residues. Germline-derived CDR1 and CDR2 are SGHAT and FQDESV (reference sequence). The CDR3 sequence: CASSLARERSTDTQYF. The CDR3 coding sequence is TGTGCCAGCAGCTTAGCGCGGGAGCGTAGCACAGATACGCAGTATTTT. Full variable domain (missing parts from reference TRBV11-1 and TRBJ2-3): EAEVAQSPRYKITEKSQAVAFWCDPISGHATLYWYRQILGQGPELLVQFQDESVVDDSQLPKDRFSAERLKGVDSTLKIQPAELGDSAMYLCASSLARERSTDTQYFGPGTRLTVL.

This clone was found once. V and J are TRBV27 and TRBJ2-5, with TRBD2 as a possible D gene (6 bases). The CDR3 sequence is 14 residues long. Per germline, CDR1 MNHEY and CDR2 SMNVEV (reference sequence). V was trimmed by 5 bases and J by 2 bases, leaving 12 bases between them. CDR3 bases: TGTGCCAGCAGTAAACGGGACTCACAAGAGACCCAGTACTTC. Translating it yields CASSKRDSQETQYF.

The CDR3 bases are TGTGCCAGTAGTGCTCGGACAGGGATCCGGGCAGATACGCAGTATTTT. Translated, it gives CASSARTGIRADTQYF. This sequence joins TRBV19 and TRBJ2-3, with 8 bases identical to TRBD1. CDR1 LNHDA and CDR2 SQIVND come from the germline V gene (reference sequence). CDR3 size: 16 residues. V shed 5 bases, J shed 4 bases, and the junction held 11 bases outside the gene matches.

The rearrangement links TRBV3-1 (or the pseudogene TRBV3-2) to TRBJ1-5; D is perhaps TRBD1 (6 bases). The CDR3 runs 17 residues. CDR1 is LGHDT, CDR2 YNNKEL, per germline (reference sequence). V lost 0 bases to trimming and J lost 4 bases, with 16 bases between them. The CDR3, as DNA: TGTGCCAGCAGCCAAGACCGGGACATAAGTACAAATCAGCCCCAGCATTTT. The encoded protein is CASSQDRDISTNQPQHF.

The DNA of the CDR3 is TGTGCCAGCAGCCAAGATTTAAGCGGACCCTACAATGAGCAGTTCTTC. As protein: CASSQDLSGPYNEQFF. This chain uses TRBV3-1 (or the pseudogene TRBV3-2) with TRBJ2-1; tentative D call: TRBD2 (5 bases). The CDR3 loop spans 16 amino acids. Germline V CDR1 and CDR2: LGHDT, YNNKEL (reference sequence). Trimming stripped 0 bases from V and 2 bases from J, with 11 bases between.

The chain links TRBV6-2 or TRBV6-3 to TRBJ2-3, with 8 bases that match TRBD2. This CDR3 region has 14 residues. Trimming removed 5 bases from V and 4 bases from J; junction bases left unmatched: 5. Germline assignment: CDR1 MNHEY and CDR2 SVGEGT. DNA of the CDR3: TGTGCCAGCAGTGTAGGACTAGCCCCAGATACGCAGTATTTT. Its translation is CASSVGLAPDTQYF.